These 15 T cell receptor beta chains were sequenced from one sample in a study of T cell repertoires in cytomegalovirus infection. TCRdb called the reads again in MiXCR, with one record for every CDR3 protein. Of nearly 650,000 distinct CDR3 sequences listed, 24% are singletons. Specimen: CD8+ T cells from PBMCs. Every receptor here comes from a human donor in good health (CMV status not recorded). Some clones in this sample may be carry-over from other donors' samples.

Concerning this clonotype itself: This clone may be a read error of a much larger clone one base away. The chain is built from TRBV28 and TRBJ1-2; unclear D gene. In germline, CDR1 is MDHEN, CDR2 SYDVKM. The CDR3 totals 15 residues. The CDR3 loop reads CASSLPLPGFYGNTF. CDR3 DNA: TGTGCCAGCAGTTTACCCCTCCCGGGATTCTATGGCAACACCTTC.

In this sample, this clonotype turned up many times. The genes are TRBV7-3 and TRBJ2-5; TRBD1 matches 10 bases. V trimming: 3 bases; J trimming: 5 bases; junction bases outside the gene matches: 6. This CDR3 spans 15 amino acids. In germline, CDR1 is SGHTA, CDR2 FQGTGA. The CDR3 protein is CASSLTGGAGETQYF. Here the CDR3 DNA reads TGTGCCAGCAGCTTGACAGGGGGCGCGGGGGAGACCCAGTACTTC.

The gene calls are TRBV7-6 and TRBJ2-5; 7 bases line up with TRBD2. This CDR3 spans 13 amino acids. The trim removed 4 bases at V and 5 bases at J, leaving 4 bases unmatched. Per the germline V gene, CDR1 is SGHVS and CDR2 is FNYEAQ. DNA for the CDR3: TGTGCCAGCAGCTCGGGGGGTGGGGAGACCCAGTACTTC. Amino acid sequence: CASSSGGGETQYF.

This clonotype was seen more than once but under ten times. The genes are TRBV7-9 and TRBJ2-7, with D perhaps matching TRBD2 (5 bases). V lost 4 bases and J lost 5, with 12 bases in between. The CDR3 spans 13 residues. Germline assignment: CDR1 SEHNR and CDR2 FQNEAQ (reference sequence). CDR3 amino acids: CASSSPGSNEQYF. CDR3 DNA: TGTGCCAGCAGCTCTCCGGGGAGCAACGAGCAGTACTTC.

Notes on this clonotype: A read error is possible here, since a much larger clone lies one base away. The chain carries TRBV7-2 and TRBJ1-2, with D possibly matching TRBD1 (5 bases). V was shortened by 6 bases and J by 10 bases, with 18 bases between the two germline ends. The CDR3 contains 13 residues. CDR1 and CDR2 (germline): SGHTA, FQGNSA. The CDR3 bases are TGTGCCAGCAGTCAAATATCGGGGGACGACTACACCTTC. Translating gives CASSQISGDDYTF.

The sample holds many counts of this clonotype. The chain has TRBV6-2 or TRBV6-3 and TRBJ2-1; 9 nucleotides agree with TRBD1. Germline trimming cut 6 bases from V and 10 bases from J; bases unmatched to any gene: 7. Germline CDR1 MNHEY, CDR2 SVGEGT. The CDR3 is 13 residues long. The CDR3 DNA is TGTGCCAGCAGCCCGGGGACAGGGAACGAGCAGTTCTTC. Translating gives CASSPGTGNEQFF.

This clonotype was detected only a few times. V usage is TRBV7-9 and J usage is TRBJ2-7, with no clear D. Trimming removed 1 base from V and 7 bases from J, with 8 bases in between. CDR1 is SEHNR and CDR2 is FQNEAQ in the germline V gene (reference sequence). The CDR3 has 12 amino acids. The DNA for the CDR3 is TGTGCCAGCAGCTTAGTTGCTAGTGAGCAGTACTTC. Translating it yields CASSLVASEQYF.

V and J are TRBV27 and TRBJ1-4, with 9 bases aligning to TRBD1. Germline CDR1 and CDR2: MNHEY and SMNVEV (reference sequence). This CDR3 has 17 residues. The V segment lost 4 bases and the J segment 6 bases; nucleotides outside the gene matches: 12. As DNA, the CDR3 is TGTGCCAGCAGTTACTCCCCGGGACAGGGTCAGGATGAAAAACTGTTTTTT. It is translated as CASSYSPGQGQDEKLFF.

This clonotype was recorded many times. The V and J genes are TRBV7-8 and TRBJ2-3; D is perhaps TRBD2 (5 bases). Germline assignment: CDR1 SGHVS and CDR2 FQNEAQ. V was pared by 4 bases and J by 4 bases, with 18 bases between. This CDR3 has 16 amino acids. The CDR3 DNA reads TGTGCCAGCAGCTGGGCGGCAGACTACTCGGCAGATACGCAGTATTTT. This codes for CASSWAADYSADTQYF.

This sequence joins TRBV19 and TRBJ1-1; possibly TRBD1 for D (6 bases). V lost 9 bases and J 1 base, leaving 9 bases between the germline ends. Germline lookup yields CDR1 LNHDA and CDR2 SQIVND (reference sequence). This CDR3 is built from 12 residues. In DNA, the CDR3 is TGTGCCAGCAAGACAGGGAACACTGAAGCTTTCTTT. Translating gives CASKTGNTEAFF. The full variable domain, in which reference TRBV19 and TRBJ1-1 provide the parts outside the CDR3, is DGGITQSPKYLFRKEGQNVTLSCEQNLNHDAMYWYRQDPGQGLRLIYYSQIVNDFQKGDIAEGYSVSREKKESFPLTVTSAQKNPTAFYLCASKTGNTEAFFGQGTRLTVV.

The CDR3: CSVDGGVGQPQHF. CDR3 DNA: TGCAGCGTTGATGGGGGAGTGGGTCAGCCCCAGCATTTT. The chain uses TRBV29-1 and TRBJ1-5; D perhaps matches TRBD1 (5 bases). V was trimmed by 3 bases and J by 6 bases, leaving 12 bases between them. Germline assignment: CDR1 SQVTM and CDR2 ANQGSEA. There are 13 residues in the CDR3.

This chain links TRBV20-1 with TRBJ2-1; a weak D match, TRBD1 (6 bases). Per the germline V gene, CDR1 is DFQATT and CDR2 is SNEGSKA (reference sequence). Trimming removed 6 bases at V and 0 bases at J, with 12 bases between. There are 14 residues in the CDR3. The CDR3 reads CSAPGHLSYNEQFF. The CDR3 coding sequence is TGCAGTGCCCCGGGACATCTCTCCTACAATGAGCAGTTCTTC.

The V call is TRBV2, the J call TRBJ2-1, with no clear D. Trimming removed 7 bases at V and 9 bases at J, with 10 bases between. From germline, CDR1 is SNHLY and CDR2 FYNNEI. The CDR3 is 11 residues long. CDR3 in DNA: TGTGCCAGCAACAACGGACCTGAGCAGTTCTTC. It codes for CASNNGPEQFF.

This clonotype was found a few times. The chain employs TRBV28 and TRBJ1-5; D unresolved. The CDR3 length is 14 residues. The germline V gene has CDR1 MDHEN and CDR2 SYDVKM. Trimming shortened V by 7 bases and J by 0 bases, and 10 bases separated the two germline ends. CDR3 sequence reads: CASNRGNSNQPQHF. DNA of the CDR3: TGTGCCAGCAACCGCGGAAATAGCAATCAGCCCCAGCATTTT.

This clonotype was counted a few times. The chain uses TRBV20-1 and TRBJ1-6, with D unclear. Germline CDR1 reads DFQATT; CDR2 reads SNEGSKA (reference sequence). Trimming cost V 4 bases and J 5 bases, with 6 bases left between them. There are 12 residues in the CDR3. The CDR3 protein is CSAIGDNSPLHF. The CDR3 nucleotides are TGCAGTGCTATCGGGGATAATTCACCCCTCCACTTT.